This TCR beta chain derives from a study of blood T cell repertoires in COVID-19. Study in general: Sites across the United States, Italy and Spain contributed samples from acute and convalescent COVID-19. Nucleic acid was either cDNA or gDNA, and it came from T cells, B-cell-depleted T cells, or PBMCs.

Original data processing: Amplification of reference gene primers provided the estimated nucleated cell counts. The data were produced by immunoSEQ multiplex PCR, yet TCRdb's version contains in-frame clones alone and is incomplete. The V and J calls and clone size were taken over from that table, and D and trimming were inferred from the DNA. Here the sample spans about 250,000 clones, around 88% being singletons. Enrolled during active infection, Seattle patients were then followed longitudinally. V shed 3 bases and J shed 0 bases, with 11 bases lying between them. The CDR3 covers 15 residues. Looked up from germline, CDR1 is LNHDA and CDR2 is SQIVND (reference sequence).

This TCR was sampled from a woman aged 25 to 39 with COVID-19, enrolled during active disease. The sample was peripheral blood. V usage is TRBV19 and J usage is TRBJ2-5; D gene uncertain. The CDR3 region is CASSIRSAYQETQYF. CDR3 nucleotide sequence: TGTGCCAGTAGTATCCGGTCTGCCTACCAAGAGACCCAGTACTTC.